These 23 T cell receptor beta chains originate from one sample sequenced in a study of T cell responses to AZD1222 COVID-19 vaccine. Profiled with immunoSEQ multiplex PCR; TCRdb holds only in-frame clones, not every one. Of about 150,000 clones listed, roughly 92% are singletons. The sequencing used peripheral blood, collected on day 0 of AZD1222 vaccination. The receptors here all came from an adult in good health.

The chain couples TRBV6-5 to TRBJ1-3; 9 bases match TRBD1. The CDR3 runs to 15 residues. The V segment lost 4 bases and the J segment 1 base; nucleotides outside the gene matches: 2. Germline assignment: CDR1 MNHEY and CDR2 SVGAGI. CDR3 loop: CASSSDRGSGNTIYF. The CDR3 nucleotides read TGTGCCAGCAGTTCGGACAGGGGATCTGGAAACACCATATATTTT.

The V gene is TRBV4-2, the J gene TRBJ2-2; unclear D gene. V was clipped by 0 bases and J by 6 bases, with 17 bases between them. CDR1 and CDR2 from the germline V gene are LGHNA and YNFKEQ. This CDR3 has 17 amino acids. The CDR3 region has the DNA TGTGCCAGCAGCCAAGAGGGAAGGGCCCTGAAGGCCGGGGAGCTGTTTTTT. It encodes CASSQEGRALKAGELFF.

The V call is TRBV5-1, the J call TRBJ1-1; D is undetermined. The CDR3 has 13 amino acids. V was trimmed by 3 bases and J by 4 bases, leaving 10 bases between them. Germline assignment: CDR1 SGHRS and CDR2 YFSETQ. CDR3 sequence: CASSWLGLTEAFF. CDR3 DNA sequence: TGCGCCAGCAGCTGGTTAGGGCTCACTGAAGCTTTCTTT.

This chain connects TRBV4-2 to TRBJ1-5; TRBD1 matches at 7 bases. Germline-derived CDR1 and CDR2 are LGHNA and YNFKEQ. The V segment lost 2 bases and the J segment 3 bases; nucleotides outside the gene matches: 1. The CDR3 runs to 14 residues. The CDR3 coding sequence is TGTGCCAGCAGCCAACAGGGGGACAATCAGCCCCAGCATTTT. As protein: CASSQQGDNQPQHF.

The CDR3 region is CASRHRGGDTEAFF. The CDR3 coding sequence is TGTGCCAGCAGACACAGGGGCGGGGACACTGAAGCTTTCTTT. V is TRBV6-5 and J is TRBJ1-1; 7 bases are shared with TRBD1. Per germline, CDR1 MNHEY and CDR2 SVGAGI. V lost 6 bases and J lost 3; bases outside the gene matches: 7. The CDR3 spans 14 residues.

The chain uses TRBV21-1 and TRBJ2-1; TRBD2, as called in the table, went unchecked against the DNA. TRBV21-1 is deemed a pseudogene. The CDR3 extends over 19 amino acids. This CDR3 is CASSKIGRGLRPSYNEQFF. The CDR3, as DNA: TGTGCCAGCAGCAAAATTGGCCGGGGGTTGCGGCCCTCCTACAATGAGCAGTTCTTC.

The V and J genes are TRBV12-3 or TRBV12-4 and TRBJ1-1, with D uncertain. This CDR3 is built from 13 residues. Trimming took 6 bases from V and 6 from J, leaving 14 bases between them. The CDR3 spells CASRGFGIAEAFF. CDR3 DNA: TGTGCCAGCAGGGGATTCGGGATCGCTGAAGCTTTCTTT.

This clone has only a few counts. The genes are TRBV12-5 and TRBJ2-2; 10 positions match TRBD2. The CDR3 is made up of 17 amino acids. With 0 bases clipped from V and 0 bases from J, the junction kept 1 base outside the gene matches. Germline lookup yields CDR1 LGHNT and CDR2 FRNRAP. The CDR3 protein is CASGLVLAGTNTGELFF. CDR3 sequence (DNA): TGTGCTAGTGGTTTGGTACTAGCGGGGACGAACACCGGGGAGCTGTTTTTT. The full variable domain, its missing parts supplied by reference TRBV12-5 and TRBJ2-2, is DARVTQTPRHKVTEMGQEVTMRCQPILGHNTVFWYRQTMMQGLELLAYFRNRAPLDDSGMPKDRFSAEMPDATLATLKIQPSEPRDSAVYFCASGLVLAGTNTGELFFGEGSRLTVL.

This sequence joins TRBV5-6 and TRBJ1-1; D remains unclear. Trimming shortened V by 3 bases and J by 6 bases, and 21 bases separated the two germline ends. This CDR3 has 16 residues. CDR1 is SGHDT and CDR2 is YYEEEE in the germline V gene. CDR3 loop: CASSSPPPDGGSEAFF. In DNA form, the CDR3 reads TGTGCCAGCAGCTCGCCACCCCCAGACGGCGGCTCTGAAGCTTTCTTT.

This clone showed up just a few times. CDR3 amino acids: CASSRSQGMSGNTIYF. CDR3 coding DNA: TGTGCCAGCAGCCGATCACAGGGGATGTCTGGAAACACCATATATTTT. The chain carries TRBV5-4 and TRBJ1-3; 7 bases match TRBD1. Germline-derived CDR1 and CDR2 are SGHNT and YYREEE (reference sequence). This CDR3 has 16 amino acids. Trimming cost V 4 bases and J 1 base; bases outside gene matches: 8.

The rearrangement joins TRBV5-1 to TRBJ2-1; the match to TRBD2 covers 13 bases. The germline V gene has CDR1 SGHRS and CDR2 YFSETQ. This CDR3 has 15 amino acids. V shed 4 bases, J shed 9 bases, and the junction held 7 bases outside the gene matches. The CDR3 DNA sequence: TGCGCCAGCAGCACAGGACTAGCGGGAGTCGGTGAGCAGTTCTTC. As protein: CASSTGLAGVGEQFF.

The chain couples TRBV2 to TRBJ1-3; 7 bases map to TRBD1. The germline V gene encodes CDR1 SNHLY and CDR2 FYNNEI. This CDR3 is 15 amino acids long. Losses at the gene ends were 11 bases for V and 0 bases for J; bases not matched to a gene: 10. CDR3 sequence reads: CAVQGEGFSGNTIYF. CDR3 nucleotide sequence: TGTGCCGTCCAGGGGGAGGGCTTCTCTGGAAACACCATATATTTT.

This chain uses TRBV27 with TRBJ2-1, with 7 bases aligning to TRBD2. After removal of 3 bases from V and 6 bases from J, the junction contained 14 bases not matched to a gene. The CDR3 has 17 amino acids. CDR1 is MNHEY, CDR2 SMNVEV, per germline (reference sequence). In DNA form, the CDR3 reads TGTGCCAGCAGTTTGGGGCCTGGGCGGGAGATAGCCAATGAGCAGTTCTTC. Encoded protein: CASSLGPGREIANEQFF.

This clone has a single count. The chain carries TRBV28 and TRBJ1-4; D unresolved. This CDR3 has 13 residues. Trimming shortened V by 6 bases and J by 8 bases, and 13 bases separated the two germline ends. Germline V gene lookup returns CDR1 MDHEN and CDR2 SYDVKM. CDR3: CASSSVLREKLFF. CDR3 DNA sequence: TGTGCCAGCAGCTCCGTTTTGAGGGAAAAACTGTTTTTT.

This chain uses TRBV2 with TRBJ1-3, with unresolved D. Germline V gives CDR1 SNHLY, CDR2 FYNNEI. Trimming took 8 bases from V and 1 from J, leaving 3 bases between them. CDR3 length: 11 amino acids. This CDR3 is CASLSGNTIYF. The CDR3 nucleotides read TGTGCCAGCCTTTCTGGAAACACCATATATTTT.

The chain recombines TRBV18 with TRBJ2-1; 9 nucleotides match TRBD1. The CDR3 sequence is 18 residues long. With V trimmed by 1 base and J by 0 bases, 7 bases remained unmatched. The germline V gene has CDR1 KGHSH and CDR2 LQKENI. The CDR3: CASSPQDRGPSSYNEQFF. CDR3 nucleotides: TGTGCCAGCTCACCACAGGACAGGGGCCCTAGCTCCTACAATGAGCAGTTCTTC.

The chain recombines TRBV9 with TRBJ2-7; D gene unclear. Trimming left V 3 bases short and J 2 bases short, with 6 bases between. The CDR3 covers 12 residues. CDR1 SGDLS and CDR2 YYNGEE come from the germline V gene. The CDR3 bases are TGTGCCAGCAGCGCCGATGCCTACGAGCAGTACTTC. Protein product: CASSADAYEQYF. Full variable domain (rest looked up from reference TRBV9 and TRBJ2-7): DSGVTQTPKHLITATGQRVTLRCSPRSGDLSVYWYQQSLDQGLQFLIQYYNGEERAKGNILERFSAQQFPDLHSELNLSSLELGDSALYFCASSADAYEQYFGPGTRLTVT.

This clone is a singleton in its sample. The rearrangement uses TRBV9 and TRBJ2-1; 10 bases map to TRBD2. Germline-derived CDR1 and CDR2 are SGDLS and YYNGEE. Trimming took 1 base from V and 3 from J; bases not matched to a gene: 7. This CDR3 spans 17 amino acids. The CDR3 here is CASSVLASGSIYNEQFF. DNA for the CDR3: TGTGCCAGCAGCGTATTGGCTAGCGGGAGTATCTACAATGAGCAGTTCTTC.

This sequence joins TRBV20-1 and TRBJ2-7, with D unclear. V was shortened by 3 bases and J by 6 bases, with 9 bases between the two germline ends. The CDR3 has 11 amino acids. CDR1 and CDR2 from the germline V gene are DFQATT and SNEGSKA (reference sequence). The CDR3, as DNA: TGCAGTGCTAGGGTGGGTACCGAGCAGTACTTC. As protein: CSARVGTEQYF.

With regard to this clone: Different DNA sequences within this sample yield the same CDR3. The chain couples TRBV12-3 or TRBV12-4 to TRBJ2-7; D is uncertain. The CDR3 runs 11 residues. The ends were cut back, 3 bases at V and 4 bases at J, with 4 bases in the middle. The CDR3 here is CASSLGYEQYF. In nucleotides, the CDR3 is TGTGCCAGCAGTTTGGGTTACGAGCAGTACTTC.

The chain recombines TRBV6-4 with TRBJ1-2; no reliable D call. The CDR3 has 13 amino acids. Germline assignment: CDR1 MRHNA and CDR2 SNTAGT. V lost 2 bases and J lost 0, with 4 bases in between. The DNA of the CDR3 is TGTGCCAGCAGTGACCCCCCTAACTATGGCTACACCTTC. Amino acid sequence: CASSDPPNYGYTF.

The V and J genes are TRBV18 and TRBJ1-6, with 7 positions matching TRBD1. CDR3 length: 17 residues. The V segment lost 2 bases and the J segment 5 bases; nucleotides outside the gene matches: 9. Germline assignment: CDR1 KGHSH and CDR2 LQKENI. The CDR3 here is CASSPRGQNLNNSPLHF. CDR3 nucleotide sequence: TGTGCCAGCTCACCAAGGGGACAGAATCTTAATAATTCACCCCTCCACTTT.

The chain combines TRBV11-2 with TRBJ2-1; TRBD2 matches at 12 bases. V gave up 1 base and J gave up 5 bases; unmatched junction bases: 0. This CDR3 is built from 15 residues. Germline V CDR1 and CDR2: SGHAT, FQNNGV. The CDR3 sequence: CASSLGTSGDNEQFF. CDR3 nucleotides: TGTGCCAGCAGCTTAGGGACTAGCGGGGACAATGAGCAGTTCTTC.